The clone carrying this T cell receptor beta chain was counted ten times or more. Its antigen is as yet unknown. CDR3 length equals 15 residues. Trimming cost V 4 bases and J 5 bases; bases outside gene matches: 6. Germline-derived CDR1 and CDR2 are SGHRS and YFSETQ. The cDNA was produced through 5'RACE with 10-nucleotide random UMIs. A single record per CDR3 protein comes from TCRdb applying MiXCR to the 5' RACE reads. The sample includes tens of thousands of distinct CDR3 sequences, around 16% seen only once; the top ten take around 4.9%. This entry belongs to a study of neurological immune-mediated disorders. Findings and caveats of the study: Patients with HTLV-1-associated myelopathy showed the most TCR clonal expansion. Those with multiple sclerosis showed the least, falling below healthy controls. The expanded clones of different subjects shared no CDR3 amino acid sequences (suggesting private repertoires in all groups).

Noted time point: technical triplicate 3. Each sorted-subset library came from some 1.1 million CD4+ or CD8+ T cells. The sequence derives from a female donor with HTLV-1-associated myelopathy (HAM/TSP). The rearrangement uses TRBV5-1 and TRBJ2-5; 12 bases are shared with TRBD2. Sequencing input: CD4+ T cells from blood. CDR3 coding DNA: TGCGCCAGCAGCCGGTTGACTAGCGGGGGTGAGACCCAGTACTTC. Translated: CASSRLTSGGETQYF.